This T cell receptor beta chain was retrieved from a study of blood T cells in healthy people across ages. With 1 base removed from V and 1 base from J, the gap between germline ends came to 10 bases. The V gene's germline CDR1 is GTSNPN and CDR2 SVGIG (reference sequence). This CDR3 has 14 residues. Whenever a sample was processed, at least 6 million PBMCs were isolated. It was with a sample-barcoded 5' primer and a J-beta primer mix that a second PCR of roughly 7 to 11 cycles was run. There were at least 3 million CDR3-containing paired-end reads obtained from each sample. From the 5' RACE reads, TCRdb called clonotypes with MiXCR, one entry per CDR3 protein. This sample has about 1,000,000 distinct CDR3 sequences, with over 35% found just once. This clonotype is a singleton in its sample.

This receptor was identified in a woman aged 55-70 years in good health. Material: blood. This rearrangement joins TRBV30 to TRBJ1-1; no clear D gene. The CDR3 sequence is CAWSALTPNTEAFF. The CDR3 DNA sequence: TGTGCCTGGAGTGCCCTGACCCCGAACACTGAAGCTTTCTTT.